The following is a TCR beta chain sequence with its context. The data stem from a study of blood T cell repertoires in COVID-19. Here immunoSEQ multiplex PCR was the method, and the copy in TCRdb shows in-frame clones only, minus some. The data hold around 32,000 clones, with about nine tenths observed a single time. V was cut by 5 bases and J by 2 bases, with 9 bases left in between. This CDR3 is built from 13 residues. Germline V gene sequence: CDR1 SGHTA, CDR2 FQGNSA. This clonotype was obtained from an older man with active or convalescent COVID-19. The sample was peripheral blood. The chain is built from TRBV7-2 and TRBJ1-2; D call uncertain. The chain's CDR3 is CASSPGSNYGYTF. The CDR3, as DNA: TGTGCCAGCAGCCCGGGTTCCAACTATGGCTACACCTTC.